The 24 T cell receptor beta chains presented below share a single source sample, sequenced in a study of CD8+CD57+ T cells in acquired aplastic anemia. Genomic DNA templated the TCR beta VDJ and CDR3 profiling. A single record per CDR3 protein comes from TCRdb applying MiXCR to the reads. This table has about 220,000 distinct CDR3 sequences, roughly 33% appearing once. Sequencing input: sorted CD4+, CD8+, or CD8+CD57+ T cells (not recorded which) from PBMCs. These receptors came from a human donor in good health, serving as a control.

This clonotype has only a few counts. This chain links TRBV24-1 with TRBJ2-7, with 7 bases matching TRBD1. The V gene's germline CDR1 is KGHDR and CDR2 SFDVKD. The ends lost 7 bases at V and 5 bases at J; junction bases unmatched: 7. The length of the CDR3 is 13 residues. The chain's CDR3 is CATSPTGIDEQYF. The CDR3 nucleotides are TGTGCCACCAGCCCGACAGGGATCGACGAGCAGTACTTC.

This clonotype appeared many times. This chain joins TRBV5-5 and TRBJ1-6, with a tentative D call TRBD1 (6 bases). From germline, CDR1 is SGHKS and CDR2 YYEKEE (reference sequence). CDR3 length: 16 amino acids. Trimming stripped 0 bases from V and 6 bases from J, with 13 bases between. CDR3 bases: TGTGCCAGCAGCTTGGGTACAGGGACCATTAATTCACCCCTCCACTTT. Translating gives CASSLGTGTINSPLHF. The complete variable domain, with remaining parts taken from reference TRBV5-5 and TRBJ1-6, reads DAGVTQSPTHLIKTRGQQVTLRCSPISGHKSVSWYQQVLGQGPQFIFQYYEKEERGRGNFPDRFSARQFPNYSSELNVNALLLGDSALYLCASSLGTGTINSPLHFGNGTRLTVT.

Concerning this clonotype itself: This may be a read error, as it is one base from a much larger clone. The chain employs TRBV19 and TRBJ1-3; D not certain. This CDR3 is 13 amino acids long. Germline V gene sequence: CDR1 LNHDA, CDR2 SQIVND (reference sequence). The CDR3, as DNA: TGTGCCAGTAAAACTTCTACTGGAAACACCATACATTTT. Its translation: CASKTSTGNTIHF.

This clonotype was counted only a few times. CDR3 DNA sequence: TGTGCCAGCAGTTACCTCTTTCGGTCCACAGATACGCAGTATTTT. Translation gives CASSYLFRSTDTQYF. V gene TRBV28 combines with J gene TRBJ2-3; D not certain. This CDR3 has 15 residues. The V end lost 4 bases, the J end lost 2 bases, and 13 bases lay between the germline ends. CDR1 is MDHEN and CDR2 is SYDVKM in the germline V gene.

The sample holds a few counts of this clonotype. The DNA for the CDR3 is TGTGCCAGCAGCGAAAAGCCCTCCGGGGGCTACGAGCAGTACTTC. Translated: CASSEKPSGGYEQYF. The chain couples TRBV11-2 to TRBJ2-7, with a possible D match to TRBD2 (6 bases). The V end was cut by 5 bases, the J end by 3 bases, with 17 bases between. The germline CDR1 and CDR2 sequences are SGHAT and FQNNGV. The CDR3 extends over 15 amino acids.

Comments on this clonotype: A much larger clone differs by one base, so this may be a read error. J is TRBJ1-1 and V is TRBV20-1, with TRBD1 matching over 8 bases. Germline assignment: CDR1 DFQATT and CDR2 SNEGSKA (reference sequence). CDR3 length equals 11 residues. The CDR3 sequence is CSGGQGTGAFF. CDR3 nucleotide sequence: TGCAGTGGAGGACAGGGTACTGGAGCTTTCTTT.

This clonotype occurred many times. The CDR3 region is CASSFPLGQTHQPQHF. CDR3 coding DNA: TGTGCCAGCAGTTTTCCACTGGGACAGACCCATCAGCCCCAGCATTTT. The chain combines TRBV6-5 with TRBJ1-5, with TRBD1 matching 7 bases. The ends lost 4 bases at V and 5 bases at J; junction bases unmatched: 11. Per germline, CDR1 MNHEY and CDR2 SVGAGI. The CDR3 has 16 residues.

This chain connects TRBV3-1 to TRBJ1-1; 8 nucleotides match TRBD1. Germline CDR1 is LGHDT and CDR2 is YNNKEL (reference sequence). V shed 7 bases, J shed 1 base, and the junction held 5 bases outside the gene matches. The CDR3 has 14 amino acids. The CDR3 sequence: CASIRTGPNTEAFF. The CDR3 DNA follows: TGTGCCAGCATTCGGACAGGGCCGAACACTGAAGCTTTCTTT.

V usage is TRBV10-1 and J usage is TRBJ2-3, with unresolved D. The J call may be mistaken, given a closer DNA end match to TRBJ1-5. CDR1 and CDR2 (germline): WNHNN, SYGVQD (reference sequence). The CDR3 covers 17 residues. CDR3 sequence: CASNPTSGETSTDTQHF. Written as DNA, the CDR3 is TGCGCCAGCAATCCCACTAGCGGGGAAACTAGCACAGATACGCAGCATTTT.

This clonotype was seen ten or more times. The V gene is TRBV5-1, the J gene TRBJ2-7, with 14 bases aligning to TRBD2. CDR1 and CDR2 (germline): SGHRS, YFSETQ. The CDR3 sequence is 17 residues long. The V and J ends lost 4 bases and 2 bases, in that order; junction bases with no gene match: 8. CDR3 loop: CASSMTSGRANPYEQYF. The CDR3 DNA reads TGCGCCAGCAGCATGACTAGCGGGAGGGCCAACCCCTACGAGCAGTACTTC. The entire variable domain, with the rest obtained from reference TRBV5-1 and TRBJ2-7, is as follows: KAGVTQTPRYLIKTRGQQVTLSCSPISGHRSVSWYQQTPGQGLQFLFEYFSETQRNKGNFPGRFSGRQFSNSRSEMNVSTLELGDSALYLCASSMTSGRANPYEQYFGPGTRLTVT.

J is TRBJ1-1 and V is TRBV10-1; D ambiguous. The CDR3 has 12 residues. CDR1 and CDR2 from the germline V gene are WNHNN and SYGVQD (reference sequence). V lost 2 bases, J lost 8 bases, and 9 bases lay in between. CDR3 protein: CASSEVTGEAFF. The CDR3 coding sequence is TGCGCCAGCAGTGAGGTCACGGGGGAAGCTTTCTTT.

The table lists this clonotype with many counts. The chain uses TRBV6-1 and TRBJ2-7; D could derive from TRBD1 or TRBD2 (5 bases each). The germline gives CDR1 MNHNS, CDR2 SASEGT. V was trimmed by 8 bases and J by 7 bases, leaving 21 bases between them. CDR3 size: 14 residues. Here the CDR3 reads CASSAETGRKEQYF. In DNA form, the CDR3 reads TGTGCCAGCTCCGCGGAAACGGGACGTAAAGAGCAGTACTTC.

The chain employs TRBV19 and TRBJ1-2; TRBD1 matches 9 bases. Germline CDR1 LNHDA, CDR2 SQIVND (reference sequence). Trimming took 7 bases from V and 7 from J; bases not matched to a gene: 10. The CDR3 is 14 amino acids. DNA of the CDR3: TGTGCCAGTACTACGGGACAGGGTTTATCTGGCTACACCTTC. Its protein is CASTTGQGLSGYTF.

This clonotype has ten or more counts. The chain uses TRBV7-2 and TRBJ2-7; D gene ambiguous. Germline V gives CDR1 SGHTA, CDR2 FQGNSA. The CDR3 contains 15 residues. V was clipped by 1 base and J by 1 base, with 11 bases between them. The CDR3 coding sequence is TGTGCCAGCAGCTTAGTGTCCCCAGGTTCCTACGAGCAGTACTTC. It specifies CASSLVSPGSYEQYF.

The rearrangement links TRBV11-2 to TRBJ2-7; 8 bases are shared with TRBD2. Germline trimming cut 5 bases from V and 12 bases from J; bases unmatched to any gene: 15. The CDR3 consists of 14 residues. Looked up from germline, CDR1 is SGHAT and CDR2 is FQNNGV. CDR3 bases: TGTGCCAGCAGCGAAACCTTCGGACTAGCTCGCTTGTACTTC. Encoded protein: CASSETFGLARLYF.

This clonotype was recorded a few times. A read error may produce the germline difference seen at one junction end. The rearrangement joins TRBV10-3 to TRBJ2-7; the match to TRBD2 covers 8 bases. This CDR3 has 15 residues. Germline CDR1 is ENHRY and CDR2 is SYGVKD. The CDR3 DNA sequence: TGTGCCATCAGTGCGGACGGGAGGGCCGGTTGCGAGCAGCACTTC. Its protein is CAISADGRAGCEQHF.

This rearrangement joins TRBV10-3 to TRBJ1-6; 8 bases fit TRBD1. V lost 6 bases and J lost 7; bases outside the gene matches: 2. The germline gives CDR1 ENHRY, CDR2 SYGVKD. CDR3 length: 13 residues. The CDR3 DNA reads TGTGCCATCAGGGACAGGGTGAATTCACCCCTCCACTTT. Amino acid sequence: CAIRDRVNSPLHF.

The J gene is TRBJ1-1, the V gene TRBV5-1, with 7 bases matching TRBD1. V lost 8 bases, J lost 2 bases, and 9 bases stayed unmatched. The CDR3 covers 14 residues. From germline, CDR1 is SGHRS and CDR2 YFSETQ. The CDR3 region has the DNA TGCGCCAGTCGACAGGGTTTCGGTAACACTGAAGCTTTCTTT. Translation gives CASRQGFGNTEAFF. Variable domain in full (rest from reference TRBV5-1 and TRBJ1-1): KAGVTQTPRYLIKTRGQQVTLSCSPISGHRSVSWYQQTPGQGLQFLFEYFSETQRNKGNFPGRFSGRQFSNSRSEMNVSTLELGDSALYLCASRQGFGNTEAFFGQGTRLTVV.

Ten or more counts support this clonotype. This chain links TRBV4-1 with TRBJ2-7; D ambiguous. V shed 1 base and J shed 2 bases, with 15 bases lying between them. This CDR3 has 16 amino acids. From germline, CDR1 is MGHRA and CDR2 YSYEKL. CDR3 sequence (DNA): TGCGCCAGCAGCCAAGTTCCGGGTTTCGACCCCTACGAGCAGTACTTC. Translated, it gives CASSQVPGFDPYEQYF.

This clonotype was detected a few times. The V and J genes are TRBV5-6 and TRBJ1-5; TRBD1 matches 7 bases. The CDR3 has 16 amino acids. Germline V gene data show CDR1 as SGHDT and CDR2 as YYEEEE. The V segment lost 3 bases and the J segment 6 bases; nucleotides outside the gene matches: 12. CDR3 region: CASSSSGTAGSQPQHF. The CDR3 nucleotides are TGTGCCAGCAGCTCCTCCGGGACAGCGGGATCTCAGCCCCAGCATTTT.

The chain recombines TRBV6-1 with TRBJ2-1; 8 bases align to TRBD2. The junction had 9 bases not matched to a gene; V was cut back by 4 bases and J by 4 bases. The CDR3 is 16 residues long. CDR1 and CDR2 (germline): MNHNS, SASEGT. CDR3 in DNA: TGTGCCAGCAGTGCTAGTGTGCGGGGGGATTACAATGAGCAGTTCTTC. Protein product: CASSASVRGDYNEQFF.

The chain is built from TRBV25-1 and TRBJ1-1, with D maybe TRBD1 (5 bases). CDR3 length: 13 amino acids. With 6 bases removed from V and 5 bases from J, the gap between germline ends came to 13 bases. Germline assignment: CDR1 MGHDK and CDR2 SYGVNS. CDR3 nucleotide sequence: TGTGCCAGCAGGGGACTCTCGACAACTGAAGCTTTCTTT. It specifies CASRGLSTTEAFF. Looking up the rest from reference TRBV25-1 and TRBJ1-1 gives the full variable domain: EADIYQTPRYLVIGTGKKITLECSQTMGHDKMYWYQQDPGMELHLIHYSYGVNSTEKGDLSSESTVSRIRTEHFPLTLESARPSHTSQYLCASRGLSTTEAFFGQGTRLTVV.

The V gene is TRBV24-1, the J gene TRBJ1-6; D call uncertain. The CDR3 runs to 15 residues. Looked up from germline, CDR1 is KGHDR and CDR2 is SFDVKD. Trimming stripped 6 bases from V and 5 bases from J, with 13 bases between. This chain's CDR3 is CATSSAGRDNSPLHF. CDR3 bases: TGTGCCACCAGTTCAGCGGGGAGGGATAATTCACCCCTCCACTTT.

This clonotype appeared a single time. The chain recombines TRBV5-1 with TRBJ2-5, with 8 bases lining up with TRBD1. CDR1 and CDR2 (germline): SGHRS, YFSETQ. The junction had 10 bases not matched to a gene; V was cut back by 4 bases and J by 5 bases. The CDR3 covers 15 residues. The CDR3 is CASSGWTGFTETQYF. CDR3 in DNA: TGCGCCAGCAGCGGCTGGACAGGGTTTACTGAGACCCAGTACTTC.